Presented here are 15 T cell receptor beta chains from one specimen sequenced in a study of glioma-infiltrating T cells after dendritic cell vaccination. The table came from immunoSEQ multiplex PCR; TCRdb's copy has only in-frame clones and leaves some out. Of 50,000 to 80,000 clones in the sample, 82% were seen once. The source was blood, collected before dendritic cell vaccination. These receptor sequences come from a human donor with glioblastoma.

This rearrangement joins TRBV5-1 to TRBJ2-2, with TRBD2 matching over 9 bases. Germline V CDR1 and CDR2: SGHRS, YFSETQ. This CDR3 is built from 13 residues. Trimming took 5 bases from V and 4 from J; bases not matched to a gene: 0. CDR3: CASRAGGTGELFF. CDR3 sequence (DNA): TGCGCCAGCAGAGCGGGGGGCACCGGGGAGCTGTTTTTT. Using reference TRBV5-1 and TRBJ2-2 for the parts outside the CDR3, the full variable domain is KAGVTQTPRYLIKTRGQQVTLSCSPISGHRSVSWYQQTPGQGLQFLFEYFSETQRNKGNFPGRFSGRQFSNSRSEMNVSTLELGDSALYLCASRAGGTGELFFGEGSRLTVL.

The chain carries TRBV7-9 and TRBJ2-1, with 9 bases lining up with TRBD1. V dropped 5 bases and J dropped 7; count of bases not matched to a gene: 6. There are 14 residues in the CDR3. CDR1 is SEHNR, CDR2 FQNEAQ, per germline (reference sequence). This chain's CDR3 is CASSPGDRANEQFF. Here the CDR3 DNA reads TGTGCCAGCAGCCCCGGGGACAGGGCGAATGAGCAGTTCTTC.

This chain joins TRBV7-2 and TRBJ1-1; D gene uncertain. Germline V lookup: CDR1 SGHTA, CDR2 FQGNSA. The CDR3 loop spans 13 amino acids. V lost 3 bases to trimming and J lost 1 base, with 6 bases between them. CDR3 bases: TGTGCCAGCAGCTTTCAATGGAACACTGAAGCTTTCTTT. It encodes CASSFQWNTEAFF.

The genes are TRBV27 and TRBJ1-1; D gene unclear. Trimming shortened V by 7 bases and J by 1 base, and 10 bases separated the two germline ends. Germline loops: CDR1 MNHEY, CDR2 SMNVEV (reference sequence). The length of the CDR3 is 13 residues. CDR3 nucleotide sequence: TGTGCCAGCACTCTAGGGAGGAACACTGAAGCTTTCTTT. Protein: CASTLGRNTEAFF.

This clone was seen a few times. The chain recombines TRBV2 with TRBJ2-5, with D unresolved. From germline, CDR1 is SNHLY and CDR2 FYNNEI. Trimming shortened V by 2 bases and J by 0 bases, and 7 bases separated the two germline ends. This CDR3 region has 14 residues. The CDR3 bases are TGTGCCAGCAGTGAATCGGAGTACCAAGAGACCCAGTACTTC. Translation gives CASSESEYQETQYF.

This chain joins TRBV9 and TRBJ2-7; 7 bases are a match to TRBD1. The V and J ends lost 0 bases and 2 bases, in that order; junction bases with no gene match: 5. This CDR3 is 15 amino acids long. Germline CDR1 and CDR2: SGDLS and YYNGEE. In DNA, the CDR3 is TGTGCCAGCAGCGTAGGAGGGGGACAGCCCTACGAGCAGTACTTC. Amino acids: CASSVGGGQPYEQYF. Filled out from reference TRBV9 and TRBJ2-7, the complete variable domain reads DSGVTQTPKHLITATGQRVTLRCSPRSGDLSVYWYQQSLDQGLQFLIQYYNGEERAKGNILERFSAQQFPDLHSELNLSSLELGDSALYFCASSVGGGQPYEQYFGPGTRLTVT.

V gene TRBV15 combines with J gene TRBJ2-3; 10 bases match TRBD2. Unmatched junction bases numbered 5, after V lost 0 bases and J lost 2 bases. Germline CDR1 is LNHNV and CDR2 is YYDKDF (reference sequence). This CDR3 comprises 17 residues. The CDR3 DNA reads TGTGCCACCAGCAGAGAAGTACTAGCGGGGAACACAGATACGCAGTATTTT. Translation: CATSREVLAGNTDTQYF.

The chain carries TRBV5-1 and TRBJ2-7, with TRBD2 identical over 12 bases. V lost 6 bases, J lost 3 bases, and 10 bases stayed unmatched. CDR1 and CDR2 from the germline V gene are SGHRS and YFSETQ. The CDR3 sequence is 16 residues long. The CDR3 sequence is CASTFASGGGIYEQYF. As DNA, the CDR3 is TGCGCCAGCACCTTCGCTAGCGGGGGGGGAATCTACGAGCAGTACTTC.

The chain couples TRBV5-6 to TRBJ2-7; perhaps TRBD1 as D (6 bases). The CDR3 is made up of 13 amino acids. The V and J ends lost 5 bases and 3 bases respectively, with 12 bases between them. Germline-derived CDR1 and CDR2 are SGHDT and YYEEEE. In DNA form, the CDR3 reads TGTGCCAGCAGTCGTCAGGGGAGCTACGAGCAGTACTTC. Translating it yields CASSRQGSYEQYF.

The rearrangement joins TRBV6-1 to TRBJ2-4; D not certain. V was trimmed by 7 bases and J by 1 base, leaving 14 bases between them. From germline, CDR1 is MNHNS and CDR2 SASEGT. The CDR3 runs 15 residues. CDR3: CASMKKVGAKNIQYF. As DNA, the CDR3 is TGTGCCAGCATGAAAAAGGTGGGCGCCAAAAACATTCAGTACTTC.

CDR3 region: CASSEGGQLHQPQHF. The CDR3 nucleotides are TGTGCCAGCAGTGAAGGTGGACAATTACATCAGCCCCAGCATTTT. The rearrangement joins TRBV6-1 to TRBJ1-5; tentatively, D is TRBD1 (5 bases). Germline V gives CDR1 MNHNS, CDR2 SASEGT. The CDR3 is made up of 15 amino acids. V was pared by 1 base and J by 5 bases, with 12 bases between.

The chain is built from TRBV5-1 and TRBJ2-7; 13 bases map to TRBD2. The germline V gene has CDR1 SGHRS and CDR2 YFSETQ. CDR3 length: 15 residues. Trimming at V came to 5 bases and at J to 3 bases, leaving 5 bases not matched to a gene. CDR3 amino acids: CASSSRTSGGYEQYF. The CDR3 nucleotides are TGCGCCAGCAGTTCCCGGACTAGCGGGGGCTACGAGCAGTACTTC.

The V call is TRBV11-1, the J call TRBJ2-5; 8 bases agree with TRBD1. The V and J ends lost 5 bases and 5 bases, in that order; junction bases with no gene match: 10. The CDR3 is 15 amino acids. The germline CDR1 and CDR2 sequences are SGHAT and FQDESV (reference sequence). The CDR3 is CASSPGGVGSETQYF. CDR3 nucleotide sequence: TGTGCCAGCAGCCCAGGGGGCGTTGGTTCGGAGACCCAGTACTTC.

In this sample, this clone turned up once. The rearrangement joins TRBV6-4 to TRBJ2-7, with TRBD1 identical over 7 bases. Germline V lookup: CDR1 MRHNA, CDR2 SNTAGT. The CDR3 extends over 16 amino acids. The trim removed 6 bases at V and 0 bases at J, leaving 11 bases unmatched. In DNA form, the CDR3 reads TGTGCCAGCAGATTTAACAGGGGCAAGGGCTCCTACGAGCAGTACTTC. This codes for CASRFNRGKGSYEQYF.

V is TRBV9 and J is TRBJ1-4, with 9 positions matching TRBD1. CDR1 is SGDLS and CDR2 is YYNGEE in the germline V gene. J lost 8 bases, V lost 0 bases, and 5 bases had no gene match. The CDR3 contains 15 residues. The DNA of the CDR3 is TGTGCCAGCAGCGTAGGCACAGGGGGCTTAGAAAAACTGTTTTTT. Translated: CASSVGTGGLEKLFF.